The entry that follows covers one T cell receptor (beta chain) sequence. The assay was immunoSEQ multiplex PCR, and TCRdb's table has in-frame clones only and misses some. The table includes some 120,000 clones, around 93% detected once. This sample is part of a study of control samples from healthy donors and cancer patients. The CDR3 runs 16 residues. Per germline, CDR1 MNHNY and CDR2 SVGAGI (reference sequence). The V and J ends lost 7 bases and 1 base respectively, with 19 bases between them. The chain uses TRBV6-6 and TRBJ1-2; D remains unclear. This clonotype originated in a man younger than 35 in good health. Sequencing was performed on blood. CDR3 nucleotides: TGTGCCAGCACCATCCGAGCCCAGATCGATAACTATGGCTACACCTTC. This codes for CASTIRAQIDNYGYTF.